Listed below are T cell receptor beta chains from one sample, sequenced in a study of blood T cells in healthy people across ages. In TCRdb, the 5' RACE reads were re-called with MiXCR into one record per CDR3 protein. The data show under 1,100,000 distinct CDR3 sequences, 20% to 25% seen once. These same records also appear under a second study, on T cells of mothers and their children.

The sequenced material came from blood. The receptors here all came from a girl aged 2 to 10 in good health. The CDR3 runs from the conserved cysteine through the conserved F or W. The order of the fields is J gene, CDR3 length, D gene, clone size, V gene, CDR3 DNA, CDR3 protein. The D gene is left open where the match is weak. Some rows have no size entry. The others give once, few or many, or a class for an expanded clone.

j_call: TRBJ1-3; cdr3_length: 15; d_call: NA; clone_size: NA; v_call: TRBV9; cdr3_nt: TGTGCCAGCAGCGTGGACAGAAACTCTGGAAACACCATATATTTT; cdr3_aa: CASSVDRNSGNTIYF
j_call: TRBJ2-5; cdr3_length: 14; d_call: NA; clone_size: few; v_call: TRBV20-1; cdr3_nt: TGCAGTGCTAGAGATTTTCAGGGAAGCGTGACCCAGTACTTC; cdr3_aa: CSARDFQGSVTQYF
j_call: TRBJ2-1; cdr3_length: 15; d_call: NA; clone_size: NA; v_call: TRBV9; cdr3_nt: TGTGCCAGCAGCGTAGGGGGGCTAGCTCCCAATGAGCAGTTCTTC; cdr3_aa: CASSVGGLAPNEQFF
j_call: TRBJ2-5; cdr3_length: 14; d_call: TRBD2; clone_size: NA; v_call: TRBV29-1; cdr3_nt: TGCAGCGTTGAACTAGCGGGGGTCCAAGAGACCCAGTACTTC; cdr3_aa: CSVELAGVQETQYF
j_call: TRBJ2-3; cdr3_length: 15; d_call: TRBD1; clone_size: few; v_call: TRBV5-1; cdr3_nt: TGCGCCAGCAGCTTGGACGACAGGGGGACAGATACGCAGTATTTT; cdr3_aa: CASSLDDRGTDTQYF
j_call: TRBJ2-7; cdr3_length: 15; d_call: NA; clone_size: few; v_call: TRBV5-6; cdr3_nt: TGTGCCAGCAGCCCAGGACAGCTTCGCTCCTACGAGCAGTACTTC; cdr3_aa: CASSPGQLRSYEQYF
j_call: TRBJ2-1; cdr3_length: 13; d_call: NA; clone_size: NA; v_call: TRBV6-2/TRBV6-3; cdr3_nt: TGTGCCAGCACGAAGTCGGGTTACAATGAGCAGTTCTTC; cdr3_aa: CASTKSGYNEQFF
j_call: TRBJ2-5; cdr3_length: 14; d_call: NA; clone_size: NA; v_call: TRBV5-1; cdr3_nt: TGCGCCAGCAGCTTGGCAGGCGACTCGAGGACCCAGTACTTC; cdr3_aa: CASSLAGDSRTQYF
j_call: TRBJ2-1; cdr3_length: 13; d_call: TRBD2; clone_size: NA; v_call: TRBV6-6; cdr3_nt: TGTGCCAGCGTGGCGGGGGTCTACAATGAGCAGTTCTTC; cdr3_aa: CASVAGVYNEQFF
j_call: TRBJ2-2; cdr3_length: 14; d_call: NA; clone_size: NA; v_call: TRBV6-5; cdr3_nt: TGTGCCAGCACGTACTATGAGAACACCGGGGAGCTGTTTTTT; cdr3_aa: CASTYYENTGELFF
j_call: TRBJ2-5; cdr3_length: 14; d_call: NA; clone_size: few; v_call: TRBV27; cdr3_nt: TGTGCCAGCAGTCTTAGGGGGGTGGAGGGGACCCAGTACTTC; cdr3_aa: CASSLRGVEGTQYF
j_call: TRBJ2-5; cdr3_length: 15; d_call: NA; clone_size: NA; v_call: TRBV4-1; cdr3_nt: TGCGCCAGCAGCCCCGACTCGGGATCGTTGGGGACCCAGTACTTC; cdr3_aa: CASSPDSGSLGTQYF
j_call: TRBJ2-1; cdr3_length: 14; d_call: NA; clone_size: few; v_call: TRBV29-1; cdr3_nt: TGCAGCGTTGAGAGGTCAAGCTCCTACAATGAGCAGTTCTTC; cdr3_aa: CSVERSSSYNEQFF
j_call: TRBJ1-2; cdr3_length: 14; d_call: TRBD1; clone_size: NA; v_call: TRBV4-3; cdr3_nt: TGCGCCAGCAGCCAAGTGGACAGGGACTATGGCTACACCTTC; cdr3_aa: CASSQVDRDYGYTF
j_call: TRBJ2-7; cdr3_length: 16; d_call: TRBD2; clone_size: NA; v_call: TRBV4-1; cdr3_nt: TGCGCCAGCAGCCCTGAGGTAGGGACTAAGGCCTACGAGCAGTACTTC; cdr3_aa: CASSPEVGTKAYEQYF
j_call: TRBJ1-1; cdr3_length: 17; d_call: NA; clone_size: NA; v_call: TRBV7-8; cdr3_nt: TGTGCCAGCAGCTTCCGAGGGGAATTTTCTATGAACACTGAAGCTTTCTTT; cdr3_aa: CASSFRGEFSMNTEAFF
j_call: TRBJ2-1; cdr3_length: 14; d_call: NA; clone_size: NA; v_call: TRBV5-1; cdr3_nt: TGCGCCAGCACTATCCTAGACTTAAACAATGAGCAGTTCTTC; cdr3_aa: CASTILDLNNEQFF
j_call: TRBJ2-5; cdr3_length: 17; d_call: TRBD2; clone_size: few; v_call: TRBV4-1; cdr3_nt: TGCGCCAGCAGCCAAGTCCCCTCGACTAGCGGACAAGAGACCCAGTACTTC; cdr3_aa: CASSQVPSTSGQETQYF
j_call: TRBJ2-7; cdr3_length: 14; d_call: NA; clone_size: few; v_call: TRBV4-1; cdr3_nt: TGCGCCAGCAGCCAAACCGAGGGAGGCCACGAGCAGTACTTC; cdr3_aa: CASSQTEGGHEQYF
j_call: TRBJ2-1; cdr3_length: 14; d_call: NA; clone_size: NA; v_call: TRBV29-1; cdr3_nt: TGCAGCGCCAGACGTCAGACCTCCTACAATGAGCAGTTCTTC; cdr3_aa: CSARRQTSYNEQFF